The text below deals with one TCR beta chain. The data were obtained in a study of T cell changes during pregnancy in multiple sclerosis. The germline V gene encodes CDR1 SQVTM and CDR2 ANQGSEA. The V end lost 4 bases, the J end lost 1 base, and 13 bases lay between the germline ends. CDR3 length: 14 amino acids. Clones were read by immunoSEQ multiplex PCR, and TCRdb kept only the in-frame ones, dropping some. The data show 75,000 to 90,000 clones, about 91% seen once. This chain joins TRBV29-1 and TRBJ1-1, with D unclear. The sequencing here drew on PBMCs, taken in the first trimester of pregnancy. The TCR originated in a female donor in good health, serving as a control in a pregnancy study. Some clones in this sample may be carry-over from other donors' samples. CDR3 protein: CSVGAMSGNTEAFF. The DNA for the CDR3 is TGCAGCGTTGGGGCCATGTCAGGGAACACTGAAGCTTTCTTT.